This T cell receptor beta chain was identified in a study of blood T cell repertoires in COVID-19. This clone turned up a few times. Per the original methods: Cell counts per sample came from amplifying reference gene primers. Sequenced by immunoSEQ multiplex PCR; TCRdb stores in-frame clones only, minus some. That table furnishes V, J and clone size, whereas the DNA furnished D and trimming. The data show 300,000 or so clones, about nine tenths seen once. Material for sequencing was peripheral blood. The clonotype originates from a woman in her twenties or thirties who had recovered from COVID-19.

In DNA form, the CDR3 reads TGTGCCAGCAGCCGAACTAGCGGGGGATACACAGATACGCAGTATTTT. Protein sequence: CASSRTSGGYTDTQYF. V and J are TRBV7-6 and TRBJ2-3, with 11 bases fitting TRBD2. Germline assignment: CDR1 SGHVS and CDR2 FNYEAQ. The ends lost 5 bases at V and 2 bases at J; junction bases unmatched: 6. The CDR3 has 16 residues. Full variable domain (missing parts from reference TRBV7-6 and TRBJ2-3): GAGVSQSPRYKVTKRGQDVALRCDPISGHVSLYWYRQALGQGPEFLTYFNYEAQQDKSGLPNDRFSAERPEGSISTLTIQRTEQRDSAMYRCASSRTSGGYTDTQYFGPGTRLTVL.